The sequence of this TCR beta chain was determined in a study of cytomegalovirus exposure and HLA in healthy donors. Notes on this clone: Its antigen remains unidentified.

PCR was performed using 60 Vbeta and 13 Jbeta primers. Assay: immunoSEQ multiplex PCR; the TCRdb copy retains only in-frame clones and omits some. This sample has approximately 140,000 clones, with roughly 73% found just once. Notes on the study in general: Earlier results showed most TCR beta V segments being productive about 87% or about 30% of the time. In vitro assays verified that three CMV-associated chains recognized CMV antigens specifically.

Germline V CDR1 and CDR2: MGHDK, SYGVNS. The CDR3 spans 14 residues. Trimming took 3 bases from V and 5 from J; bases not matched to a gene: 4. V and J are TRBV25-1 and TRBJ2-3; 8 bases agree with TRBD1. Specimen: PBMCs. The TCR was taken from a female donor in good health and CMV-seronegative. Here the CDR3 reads CASSDQGAGDTQYF. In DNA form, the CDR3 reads TGTGCCAGCAGTGATCAGGGGGCGGGAGATACGCAGTATTTT.